The sequence of this TCR beta chain was determined in a study of T cell responses to AZD1222 COVID-19 vaccine (TCRdb year 2021). Looking at the study overall: TCR sequencing covered over 230 trial participants: approximately 200 given two doses of AZD1222 and 26 given two doses of MenACWY control vaccine. Enrollment into the trials was organized by age into subgroups of 18-55, 56-69 and 70-plus years, and those subgroups contained approximately 160, 26 and 62 TCR-sequenced participants, respectively. Overall study outcomes, separate from this receptor: Spike-specific TCR breadth and depth rose significantly after two AZD1222 doses compared with day 0 and with MenACWY recipients. Epitopes outside the regions mutated in the B.1.351 and B.1.1.7 variants were reportedly recognized by nearly half of the unique spike-specific TCRs. Conclusions about previously exposed vaccinees are limited, since just 6 or 7 AZD1222 recipients were seropositive for SARS-CoV-2 at baseline. The 56-69-year group was small, and its depth increase did not reach significance, likely because of low power. CD4 TCRs associated with the vaccine covered the entire spike protein, and the dominant responses were in regions 160-218 and 743-854. No day 14 peak-response samples were available, so repertoires were characterized only after the peak T cell response. Participants were mostly white British, with more females than males. The authors suggested clonal diversity may have been underestimated.

A distance of 8 bases separates the germline ends of V and J, which lose 0 bases and 1 base respectively. The CDR3 sequence holds 15 residues, the cysteine and phenylalanine included. Kept here is only the CDR3 DNA, which spans 45 bases and is read in frame from base 1. From a lookup of the germline V gene, CDR1 and CDR2 are SGHRS and YFSETQ. The CDR3 regions of human TCRbeta chains were analyzed by immunosequencing. Per the original workflow: Repertoire TCRs were matched against a reference library of SARS-CoV-2-specific TCRs generated with the MIRA antigen-specificity platform. Breadth was defined as the fraction of unique TCRs that were SARS-CoV-2-associated. Depth was defined as the fraction of total T cells that were SARS-CoV-2-associated. Using the MIRA data, each spike-specific TCR was assigned both to the spike region to which the TCR was reactive and to a CD4 or CD8 class. Log10-transformed breadth and depth values were compared by one-way ANOVA with Sidak's multiple comparisons tests. TCRdb carries this immuneACCESS record with in-frame sequences only. Its versions omit some clonotypes, under half of them owing to an unresolved V gene in the studies checked, with the rest unexplained. From that table come the V and J calls and clone size; the DNA was used to work out D and trimming. For this sample the table gives some 150,000 clones, of which about 90% were detected only once. The top ten hold approximately 3% of the sample.

Concerning this clone itself: Which antigen it targets is not known. Nothing much larger sits one base from this clone, and base qualities are not available.

The sample's time point label, in plain terms: baseline before first vaccination. The label giving this sample's treatment or condition can be read as: meningococcal conjugate vaccine given as trial control. The vaccinee samples were drawn from two UK trials, COV001 and COV002, one of which was a single-blind randomized controlled phase 2/3 trial testing AZD1222 (ChAdOx1 nCoV-19) in healthy adults. For TCRbeta chain sequencing, PBMC samples were collected from trial participants at day 0 and at day 28 after the second dose. The sequence was obtained from an adult in good health. The sample in question was peripheral blood, obtained on day 0 of MenACWY control vaccination. The rearrangement joined TRBV5-1 to TRBJ2-1; confidence is insufficient to name the D gene. The DNA sequence reads TGCGCCAGCAGCTTGGATGGAGCTTCCTACAATGAGCAGTTCTTC. Its translation reads: CASSLDGASYNEQFF.